This is a list of T cell receptor beta chains from one sample in a study of Ad26.COV2.S vaccination and SARS-CoV-2 variants. Only in-frame clones appear in the TCRdb table, and some are missing; sequencing was by immunoSEQ multiplex PCR. The sample lists about 350,000 clones, approximately 90% occurring once. The specimen was peripheral blood, collected in a trial of Ad26.COV2.S vaccine versus placebo. Every receptor here comes from a person between 18 and 60 years old who received the Ad26.COV2.S COVID-19 vaccine or a placebo. CDR3s include the opening cysteine and the closing phenylalanine or tryptophan. The order of the fields is CDR3 protein, CDR3 DNA, clone size, D gene, V gene, J gene. The D gene is left open where the match is weak. Not all rows give a size; the values are once, few, many and, for expanded clones, a class.

CASSSDRENTEAFF	TGTGCCAGCAGTTCCGACAGGGAGAACACTGAAGCTTTCTTT	.	TRBD1	TRBV6-5	TRBJ1-1
CASSQGFAYEQYF	TGTGCCAGTAGTCAGGGATTCGCCTACGAGCAGTACTTC	once	.	TRBV19	TRBJ2-7
CASRRTENEAFF	TGTGCCAGCAGGCGGACAGAGAATGAAGCTTTCTTT	.	.	TRBV28	TRBJ1-1
CASSLQGAPGNTIYF	TGTGCCAGCAGCTTACAGGGGGCGCCTGGAAACACCATATATTTT	.	TRBD1	TRBV2	TRBJ1-3
CASSLEGRTGGGEQYF	TGCGCCAGCAGCTTGGAGGGTCGGACAGGGGGAGGCGAGCAGTACTTC	.	TRBD1	TRBV5-1	TRBJ2-7
CASTPRPGQFNTEAFF	TGTGCCAGCACCCCTCGTCCGGGACAGTTCAACACTGAAGCTTTCTTT	.	TRBD1	TRBV7-2	TRBJ1-1
CASSLPSGGSEQFF	TGCGCCAGCAGCTTGCCTAGCGGGGGGTCTGAGCAGTTCTTC	.	TRBD2	TRBV5-1	TRBJ2-1
CARPGTGGPSPNYGYTF	TGTGCTCGACCCGGGACAGGGGGTCCTTCACCAAACTATGGCTACACCTTC	.	TRBD1	TRBV24-1	TRBJ1-2
CASSLPGTEAFF	TGTGCCAGCAGTCTTCCGGGCACTGAAGCTTTCTTT	.	.	TRBV28	TRBJ1-1
CATSRPTVSGNTIYF	TGTGCCACCAGCAGACCAACGGTATCTGGAAACACCATATATTTT	.	.	TRBV15	TRBJ1-3
CASSPGQELSYEQYF	TGTGCCAGCAGTCCGGGACAGGAACTCTCCTACGAGCAGTACTTC	.	TRBD1	TRBV6-7	TRBJ2-7
CASRTGQGQYF	TGTGCCAGCAGGACCGGACAGGGGCAGTACTTC	.	TRBD1	TRBV2	TRBJ2-7
CASSPGANEKLFF	TGTGCCAGCAGCCCAGGGGCTAATGAAAAACTGTTTTTT	.	.	TRBV5-6	TRBJ1-4
CASSKGFGWQGSSYNSPLHF	TGTGCCAGCAGTAAAGGGTTTGGGTGGCAGGGGAGCTCCTATAATTCACCCCTCCACTTT	once	.	TRBV27	TRBJ1-6
CSVSVRPNTEAFF	TGCAGCGTTTCTGTTCGCCCAAACACTGAAGCTTTCTTT	.	.	TRBV29-1	TRBJ1-1
CASSLERISYEQYF	TGTGCCAGCAGCTTAGAGAGGATCTCCTACGAGCAGTACTTC	few	.	TRBV7-9	TRBJ2-7
CASSRQIAYEQYF	TGTGCCAGCAGCAGACAGATCGCCTACGAGCAGTACTTC	.	.	TRBV6-5	TRBJ2-7
CASFGQVLNLSQLFF	TGTGCCAGCTTCGGACAGGTCCTCAACCTCTCGCAACTGTTTTTT	.	TRBD1	TRBV2	TRBJ1-4
CASSQAATEETQYF	TGTGCCAGCAGCCAAGCCGCGACAGAAGAGACCCAGTACTTC	.	.	TRBV3-1/TRBV3-2	TRBJ2-5
CASSLSGANVLTF	TGCGCCAGCTCCTTATCTGGGGCCAACGTCCTGACTTTC	.	.	TRBV5-1	TRBJ2-6
CASSLDSYGYTF	TGTGCCAGCAGCTTGGACAGCTATGGCTACACCTTC	.	.	TRBV7-9	TRBJ1-2
CASSLEAASGNTIYF	TGTGCCAGCAGCTTAGAGGCAGCCTCTGGAAACACCATATATTTT	.	.	TRBV7-2	TRBJ1-3
CASSGMSNTEAFF	TGTGCCAGTAGTGGAATGTCGAACACTGAAGCTTTCTTT	few	.	TRBV19	TRBJ1-1
CASSLVGMGYTF	TGCGCCAGCAGCTTGGTTGGAATGGGCTACACCTTC	.	.	TRBV5-1	TRBJ1-2
CASSPPASDEQYF	TGTGCCAGCTCACCCCCGGCATCGGACGAGCAGTACTTC	.	.	TRBV18	TRBJ2-7
CASSEDRDQPQHF	TGTGCCAGCAGTGAGGACAGAGATCAGCCCCAGCATTTT	.	.	TRBV12-3/TRBV12-4	TRBJ1-5
CATSDSPPGELFF	TGTGCCACCAGTGATTCTCCTCCCGGGGAGCTGTTTTTT	.	.	TRBV24-1	TRBJ2-2
CASSSYRGYEQYF	TGTGCCAGCAGTTCATACAGGGGCTACGAGCAGTACTTC	.	TRBD1	TRBV6-2/TRBV6-3	TRBJ2-7
CASSLADVRAGNTIYF	TGCGCCAGCAGCTTGGCCGATGTCAGGGCTGGAAACACCATATATTTT	.	.	TRBV5-1	TRBJ1-3
CASSSRSAGGTDTQYF	TGTGCCAGCAGCTCGCGTTCAGCGGGGGGGACCGATACGCAGTATTTT	once	TRBD2	TRBV7-2	TRBJ2-3
CASSADRGRYNEQFF	TGTGCCAGTAGCGCGGACAGGGGGAGGTACAATGAGCAGTTCTTC	.	TRBD1	TRBV19	TRBJ2-1
CAGKQGTGNYGYTF	TGTGCCGGAAAGCAGGGTACCGGTAACTATGGCTACACCTTC	.	.	TRBV2	TRBJ1-2
CASSLYSTSEAFF	TGTGCCAGCAGCTTATACAGCACCTCCGAAGCTTTCTTT	.	.	TRBV7-9	TRBJ1-1
CASSLAGAKGEQFF	TGTGCCAGCAGTTTAGCCGGGGCGAAGGGTGAGCAGTTCTTC	.	.	TRBV6-6	TRBJ2-1
CATSSPGTWDTGELFF	TGTGCCACCAGCAGTCCCGGGACATGGGACACCGGGGAGCTGTTTTTT	.	.	TRBV15	TRBJ2-2